Following are 32 T cell receptor beta chains from one sample sequenced in a study of identical twins. TCRdb re-derived calls from the 5' RACE reads in MiXCR, one entry per CDR3 protein. The sample lists just over 500,000 distinct CDR3 sequences, 20% to 25% occurring once. These data are also associated with another study on T cells expressing NK-cell markers.

Input material: CD4+ T cells sorted from blood. These receptors all come from a woman younger than 30 in good health.

The chain employs TRBV15 and TRBJ2-7, with TRBD2 matching over 13 bases. This CDR3 comprises 18 residues. V lost 0 bases to trimming and J lost 4 bases; unmatched junction nucleotides: 9. CDR1 and CDR2 (germline): LNHNV, YYDKDF (reference sequence). This chain's CDR3 is CATSRDWTSGSRGYEQYF. The DNA of the CDR3 is TGTGCCACCAGCAGAGATTGGACTAGCGGGAGTCGGGGGTACGAGCAGTACTTC.

The chain has TRBV9 and TRBJ1-4, with D perhaps TRBD1 (5 bases). V shed 0 bases and J shed 2 bases, with 8 bases lying between them. The CDR3 is 15 amino acids. From germline, CDR1 is SGDLS and CDR2 YYNGEE. CDR3 loop: CASSVEGFTNEKLFF. CDR3 sequence (DNA): TGTGCCAGCAGCGTAGAGGGGTTTACTAATGAAAAACTGTTTTTT.

The chain joins TRBV20-1 to TRBJ2-1, with 10 bases matching TRBD2. V lost 6 bases, J lost 7 bases, and 6 bases stayed unmatched. CDR1 is DFQATT, CDR2 SNEGSKA, per germline (reference sequence). This CDR3 comprises 13 residues. CDR3: CSASGRAGNEQFF. In nucleotides, the CDR3 is TGCAGTGCCAGCGGGAGGGCAGGAAATGAGCAGTTCTTC.

The chain uses TRBV5-1 and TRBJ1-1; D is unresolved. The CDR3 sequence is 15 residues long. V was trimmed by 0 bases and J by 1 base, leaving 10 bases between them. The germline V gene has CDR1 SGHRS and CDR2 YFSETQ. CDR3 amino acids: CASSLVTVGNTEAFF. The CDR3 nucleotides are TGCGCCAGCAGCTTGGTAACGGTTGGGAACACTGAAGCTTTCTTT.

This clonotype was detected only a few times. The V gene is TRBV4-2, the J gene TRBJ2-1, with D perhaps TRBD1 or TRBD2 (5 bases each). The CDR3 covers 13 residues. V gave up 0 bases and J gave up 7 bases, with 7 bases separating them. Germline V gene lookup returns CDR1 LGHNA and CDR2 YNFKEQ. The CDR3 region is CASSQEGPNEQFF. The CDR3 DNA follows: TGTGCCAGCAGCCAAGAGGGACCGAATGAGCAGTTCTTC.

The genes are TRBV7-7 and TRBJ2-7; D is unresolved. Trimming stripped 3 bases from V and 5 bases from J, with 11 bases between. Germline-derived CDR1 and CDR2 are SSHAT and FNYEAQ (reference sequence). This CDR3 is built from 13 residues. DNA of the CDR3: TGTGCCAGCAGCTTGGAATCGGGCAACGAGCAGTACTTC. The encoded protein is CASSLESGNEQYF.

The rearrangement uses TRBV9 and TRBJ2-1; possibly TRBD2 for D (5 bases). This CDR3 has 16 residues. The germline gives CDR1 SGDLS, CDR2 YYNGEE. V gave up 0 bases and J gave up 5 bases, with 15 bases separating them. This CDR3 reads CASSVDRLAPHNEQFF. CDR3 nucleotides: TGTGCCAGCAGCGTAGATCGGCTAGCCCCCCACAATGAGCAGTTCTTC.

The chain has TRBV29-1 and TRBJ2-7, with D unresolved. The germline V gene has CDR1 SQVTM and CDR2 ANQGSEA. Trimming removed 6 bases at V and 3 bases at J, with 9 bases between. This CDR3 is 11 amino acids long. The CDR3 sequence is CSVAEHYEQYF. CDR3 sequence (DNA): TGCAGCGTGGCGGAACACTACGAGCAGTACTTC.

This chain uses TRBV6-5 with TRBJ2-7; D unclear. Germline CDR1 MNHEY, CDR2 SVGAGI. Trimming stripped 4 bases from V and 5 bases from J, with 12 bases between. This CDR3 spans 13 amino acids. The DNA for the CDR3 is TGTGCCAGCAGTTCCACCATTAGGAACGAGCAGTACTTC. Its protein is CASSSTIRNEQYF.

The chain couples TRBV6-5 to TRBJ1-1; D might be TRBD1 (5 bases). CDR3 length: 13 residues. Trimming removed 2 bases from V and 3 bases from J, with 7 bases in between. Per germline, CDR1 MNHEY and CDR2 SVGAGI. The DNA for the CDR3 is TGTGCCAGCAGTTACGTAGGGGACACTGAAGCTTTCTTT. Protein sequence: CASSYVGDTEAFF.

The chain is built from TRBV5-1 and TRBJ1-6, with a tentative D call TRBD1 (5 bases). Germline V lookup: CDR1 SGHRS, CDR2 YFSETQ. The V end lost 4 bases, the J end lost 10 bases, and 15 bases lay between the germline ends. CDR3 size: 14 residues. The CDR3 DNA reads as TGCGCCAGCAGCCCGGGACGGACGGCATCACCCCTCCACTTT. Amino acids: CASSPGRTASPLHF.

In its sample, this clonotype was seen many times. The rearrangement joins TRBV2 to TRBJ2-7; 14 bases fit TRBD2. This CDR3 is 13 amino acids long. With V trimmed by 8 bases and J by 5 bases, 2 bases remained unmatched. Germline loops: CDR1 SNHLY, CDR2 FYNNEI. The chain's CDR3 is CASGTSGSHEQYF. The CDR3 nucleotides are TGTGCCAGCGGGACTAGCGGGAGCCACGAGCAGTACTTC.

This clonotype came up a few times. V gene TRBV20-1 combines with J gene TRBJ2-6, with a possible D match to TRBD2 (6 bases). Trimming removed 3 bases from V and 8 bases from J, with 11 bases in between. CDR3 length: 13 residues. The germline V gene has CDR1 DFQATT and CDR2 SNEGSKA (reference sequence). In DNA, the CDR3 is TGCAGTGCTAGGCGGGACCCATCCAACGTCCTGACTTTC. Translation gives CSARRDPSNVLTF.

The chain recombines TRBV11-2 with TRBJ2-3, with TRBD2 matching over 10 bases. This CDR3 has 15 residues. Germline V gene lookup returns CDR1 SGHAT and CDR2 FQNNGV. The V gene end was trimmed by 0 bases and the J gene end by 8 bases; junction bases not matched to a gene: 5. This CDR3 is CASSLELAGSVTQYF. The CDR3, as DNA: TGTGCCAGCAGCTTAGAACTAGCGGGAAGTGTTACGCAGTATTTT.

This clonotype has only a few counts. This chain connects TRBV6-5 to TRBJ2-1; 9 nucleotides agree with TRBD2. CDR3 length: 13 amino acids. V shed 4 bases, J shed 9 bases, and the junction held 4 bases outside the gene matches. Looked up from germline, CDR1 is MNHEY and CDR2 is SVGAGI. The CDR3 protein is CASSLAGVTEQFF. The CDR3 DNA reads TGTGCCAGCAGTTTAGCGGGAGTAACTGAGCAGTTCTTC.

The count of this clonotype is one. This chain connects TRBV5-1 to TRBJ2-3, with 8 positions matching TRBD2. CDR1 and CDR2 (germline): SGHRS, YFSETQ. The CDR3 loop spans 15 amino acids. V dropped 4 bases and J dropped 5; count of bases not matched to a gene: 9. The CDR3 protein is CASSPRTSTRDTQYF. The CDR3 DNA reads TGCGCCAGCAGCCCCCGGACTAGCACCCGAGATACGCAGTATTTT.

The chain carries TRBV5-1 and TRBJ1-1; no clear D gene. This CDR3 contains 14 residues. Germline CDR1 reads SGHRS; CDR2 reads YFSETQ. The V end was cut by 3 bases, the J end by 5 bases, with 14 bases between. The CDR3 DNA is TGCGCCAGCAGCTATTATCTTAGAGAGACTGAAGCTTTCTTT. Residues: CASSYYLRETEAFF.

The V gene is TRBV12-3 or TRBV12-4, the J gene TRBJ2-1; 7 bases match TRBD2. CDR3 size: 18 residues. Trimming at V came to 11 bases and at J to 5 bases, leaving 24 bases not matched to a gene. The CDR3 DNA reads TGTGCCTTCAGTTTAAGGAAAGGCGGGGGAAAGGAACACAATGAGCAGTTCTTC. Its protein product is CAFSLRKGGGKEHNEQFF.

The table lists this clonotype with a few counts. The chain carries TRBV10-3 and TRBJ2-2; the D gene is possibly TRBD2 (5 bases). The CDR3 spans 14 residues. Germline V CDR1 and CDR2: ENHRY, SYGVKD. V lost 7 bases and J lost 3, with 12 bases in between. In DNA, the CDR3 is TGTGCCATCAATGGCGGGCCGGACACCGGGGAGCTGTTTTTT. Residues: CAINGGPDTGELFF.

The rearrangement joins TRBV11-2 to TRBJ2-1, with 9 bases identical to TRBD2. The ends lost 5 bases at V and 2 bases at J; junction bases unmatched: 4. Germline V gene data show CDR1 as SGHAT and CDR2 as FQNNGV. The CDR3 has 15 amino acids. For the CDR3, the DNA is TGTGCCAGCAGCCGTAGCGGGGGAACCTACAATGAGCAGTTCTTC. Translated: CASSRSGGTYNEQFF.

This clonotype was observed a handful of times. The V call is TRBV5-1, the J call TRBJ2-7; D possibly matches TRBD1 or TRBD2 (5 bases each). Germline-derived CDR1 and CDR2 are SGHRS and YFSETQ. The CDR3 contains 14 residues. The V end lost 0 bases, the J end lost 5 bases, and 12 bases lay between the germline ends. The CDR3 is CASSLGTGLDEQYF. CDR3 DNA sequence: TGCGCCAGCAGCTTGGGAACGGGGCTTGACGAGCAGTACTTC.

The V and J genes are TRBV7-9 and TRBJ1-2; 7 bases are shared with TRBD1. CDR3 size: 15 residues. J gave up 3 bases and V 5 bases, and 9 bases lay outside the gene matches. Germline CDR1 is SEHNR and CDR2 is FQNEAQ (reference sequence). In nucleotides, the CDR3 is TGTGCCAGCAGCCCTAGATGGGACAGTGACTATGGCTACACCTTC. It is translated as CASSPRWDSDYGYTF.

The rearrangement joins TRBV15 to TRBJ1-2; D may be TRBD1 (5 bases). Germline V gene lookup returns CDR1 LNHNV and CDR2 YYDKDF (reference sequence). This CDR3 is 13 amino acids long. V lost 1 base and J lost 4, with 7 bases in between. The CDR3 DNA follows: TGTGCCACCAGCAGAGTTCAGGGCTATGGCTACACCTTC. Amino acids: CATSRVQGYGYTF. Full variable domain (remainder filled in from reference TRBV15 and TRBJ1-2): DAMVIQNPRYQVTQFGKPVTLSCSQTLNHNVMYWYQQKSSQAPKLLFHYYDKDFNNEADTPDNFQSRRPNTSFCFLDIRSPGLGDTAMYLCATSRVQGYGYTFGSGTRLTVV.

This clonotype was recorded a few times. The chain is built from TRBV20-1 and TRBJ1-2; D remains unclear. Trimming shortened V by 3 bases and J by 8 bases, and 16 bases separated the two germline ends. CDR1 and CDR2 from the germline V gene are DFQATT and SNEGSKA (reference sequence). This CDR3 is 13 amino acids long. The CDR3 loop reads CSARAGGLGGYTF. The CDR3 DNA sequence: TGCAGTGCTAGGGCGGGAGGCCTCGGAGGCTACACCTTC.

This chain links TRBV5-6 with TRBJ1-6; D perhaps matches TRBD1 (5 bases). The germline V gene has CDR1 SGHDT and CDR2 YYEEEE. The V end lost 3 bases, the J end lost 10 bases, and 11 bases lay between the germline ends. The CDR3 spans 13 residues. CDR3 in DNA: TGTGCCAGCAGCTGGACAAGTGGATCACCCCTCCACTTT. This gives the protein CASSWTSGSPLHF.

This clonotype was seen a handful of times. This chain links TRBV7-2 with TRBJ1-4; D gene ambiguous. Germline CDR1 SGHTA, CDR2 FQGNSA. The CDR3 consists of 14 residues. The germline V and J ends were trimmed by 5 bases and 6 bases, with 13 bases remaining between them. The CDR3 DNA reads TGTGCCAGCAGCCCCCAAGCCCGGGATGAAAAACTGTTTTTT. Translated, it gives CASSPQARDEKLFF.

This chain links TRBV7-2 with TRBJ2-1, with 8 bases aligning to TRBD1. CDR1 and CDR2 from the germline V gene are SGHTA and FQGNSA. J lost 6 bases, V lost 4 bases, and 14 bases had no gene match. The CDR3 sequence is 17 residues long. This CDR3 reads CASSSRAPIGTGNEQFF. CDR3 DNA: TGTGCCAGCAGCTCCCGAGCTCCTATTGGGACAGGCAATGAGCAGTTCTTC.

The chain links TRBV27 to TRBJ2-1, with D uncertain. Germline values: CDR1 MNHEY, CDR2 SMNVEV (reference sequence). The V and J ends lost 4 bases and 0 bases respectively, with 13 bases between them. This CDR3 contains 16 residues. Here the CDR3 DNA reads TGTGCCAGCAGTTGGTTCGGCCAGAGCTCCTACAATGAGCAGTTCTTC. This translates into CASSWFGQSSYNEQFF.

This clonotype was found once. The chain joins TRBV2 to TRBJ2-5, with 7 bases that match TRBD2. The V gene end was trimmed by 9 bases and the J gene end by 2 bases; junction bases not matched to a gene: 6. This CDR3 has 13 amino acids. Germline CDR1 SNHLY, CDR2 FYNNEI. This chain's CDR3 is CARKGRGQETQYF. The CDR3, as DNA: TGTGCCAGAAAGGGGCGGGGGCAAGAGACCCAGTACTTC.

This clonotype was counted a few times. This chain uses TRBV20-1 with TRBJ2-7, with TRBD2 matching 15 bases. V lost 0 bases and J lost 6; bases outside the gene matches: 12. CDR1 is DFQATT, CDR2 SNEGSKA, per germline (reference sequence). The CDR3 runs to 18 residues. This CDR3 is CSAREGTSGRSVRGEQYF. The CDR3 DNA sequence: TGCAGTGCTAGAGAGGGGACTAGCGGGAGGTCGGTTCGTGGCGAGCAGTACTTC.

V and J are TRBV20-1 and TRBJ2-6, with a possible D match to TRBD2 (6 bases). Germline CDR1 reads DFQATT; CDR2 reads SNEGSKA (reference sequence). The CDR3 length is 14 residues. V gave up 5 bases and J gave up 0 bases, with 8 bases separating them. CDR3 DNA sequence: TGCAGTGCTCTGCGGGACTCTGGGGCCAACGTCCTGACTTTC. Protein product: CSALRDSGANVLTF.

This clonotype appeared many times. V gene TRBV20-1 combines with J gene TRBJ2-5; 7 positions agree with TRBD2. The J segment lost 6 bases and the V segment lost 8 bases, leaving 12 bases of the junction unmatched. CDR1 is DFQATT and CDR2 is SNEGSKA in the germline V gene (reference sequence). The CDR3 has 13 amino acids. CDR3: CSTPGAGVKTQYF. DNA of the CDR3: TGCAGTACCCCGGGCGCGGGGGTAAAGACCCAGTACTTC.